These 19 T cell receptor beta chains were sequenced from one sample in a study of T cells in narcolepsy. The repertoire was sequenced with immunoSEQ multiplex PCR; TCRdb's copy has only in-frame clones and lacks some. This table has 24,000 or so clones, almost 85% appearing once. Material for sequencing was CD45RA- memory CD4+ T cells from PBMCs. The receptors were gathered from a human donor with narcolepsy.

The rearrangement links TRBV5-1 to TRBJ2-7; no firm D call. The CDR3 is made up of 13 amino acids. Trimming removed 5 bases from V and 2 bases from J, with 11 bases in between. Germline lookup yields CDR1 SGHRS and CDR2 YFSETQ. CDR3 in amino acids: CASRVGDPYEQYF. The DNA of the CDR3 is TGCGCCAGCAGGGTGGGCGACCCCTACGAGCAGTACTTC.

The chain recombines TRBV6-1 with TRBJ1-6; no reliable D call. The CDR3 length is 14 residues. V was clipped by 7 bases and J by 2 bases, with 9 bases between them. Germline CDR1 MNHNS, CDR2 SASEGT. This CDR3 is CASTAGPYNSPLHF. In DNA form, the CDR3 reads TGTGCCAGCACAGCAGGCCCCTATAATTCACCCCTCCACTTT.

This clone was observed once. This chain links TRBV18 with TRBJ1-5; 9 bases match TRBD1. Germline lookup yields CDR1 KGHSH and CDR2 LQKENI. Trimming cost V 6 bases and J 4 bases; bases outside gene matches: 7. This CDR3 spans 15 amino acids. The CDR3 sequence: CASSAGTGKNQPQHF. DNA for the CDR3: TGTGCCAGCTCTGCCGGGACAGGGAAAAATCAGCCCCAGCATTTT.

As DNA, the CDR3 is TGTGCCAGCAGCCGGAGCGGGGGCAGCTCCTACGAGCAGTACTTC. Translated: CASSRSGGSSYEQYF. The rearrangement uses TRBV28 and TRBJ2-7, with 8 positions matching TRBD2. The CDR3 loop spans 15 amino acids. Germline V gene lookup returns CDR1 MDHEN and CDR2 SYDVKM. V gave up 6 bases and J gave up 0 bases; unmatched junction bases: 7.

Only a few counts were recorded for this clone. Other DNA variants within this sample encode the same CDR3. V gene TRBV7-2 combines with J gene TRBJ1-5; TRBD1 matches 8 bases. V shed 5 bases and J 4 bases; nucleotides not matched to a gene: 4. Germline V CDR1 and CDR2: SGHTA, FQGNSA. The CDR3 totals 14 residues. The CDR3 protein is CASSPTGGNQPQHF. DNA for the CDR3: TGTGCCAGCAGCCCTACAGGGGGTAATCAGCCCCAGCATTTT.

V usage is TRBV7-2 and J usage is TRBJ1-3; a possible D gene is TRBD1 (6 bases). This CDR3 has 15 amino acids. V shed 3 bases and J shed 0 bases, with 9 bases lying between them. Germline V gene sequence: CDR1 SGHTA, CDR2 FQGNSA. CDR3 nucleotides: TGTGCCAGCAGCTTCTCGGACAGCTCTGGAAACACCATATATTTT. It yields the protein CASSFSDSSGNTIYF.

This clone was seen just once. The chain is built from TRBV14 and TRBJ2-1; TRBD2 agrees at 10 bases. The CDR3 runs 18 residues. The V and J ends lost 1 base and 2 bases, in that order; junction bases with no gene match: 8. Looked up from germline, CDR1 is SGHDN and CDR2 is FVKESK. The CDR3: CASSQGIRAGGAYNEQFF. The DNA of the CDR3 is TGTGCCAGCAGCCAAGGCATACGAGCGGGAGGGGCCTACAATGAGCAGTTCTTC. Full variable domain (remainder filled in from reference TRBV14 and TRBJ2-1): EAGVTQFPSHSVIEKGQTVTLRCDPISGHDNLYWYRRVMGKEIKFLLHFVKESKQDESGMPNNRFLAERTGGTYSTLKVQPAELEDSGVYFCASSQGIRAGGAYNEQFFGPGTRLTVL.

This sequence joins TRBV19 and TRBJ1-4; D unresolved. Germline-derived CDR1 and CDR2 are LNHDA and SQIVND (reference sequence). V lost 7 bases to trimming and J lost 6 bases, with 12 bases between them. The CDR3 is 13 amino acids. CDR3 nucleotides: TGTGCCAGTACGCAGCTTGCCGATGAAAAACTGTTTTTT. It translates to CASTQLADEKLFF.

The V gene is TRBV7-8, the J gene TRBJ2-7, with 10 bases aligning to TRBD2. Germline CDR1 is SGHVS and CDR2 is FQNEAQ. The junction had 4 bases not matched to a gene; V was cut back by 6 bases and J by 2 bases. CDR3 length equals 14 residues. The DNA of the CDR3 is TGTGCCAGCAGGAGGACTAGCGGACCCTACGAGCAGTACTTC. It encodes CASRRTSGPYEQYF.

This clone was counted only a few times. The chain is built from TRBV28 and TRBJ2-6; D uncertain. This CDR3 is 14 amino acids long. CDR1 and CDR2 from the germline V gene are MDHEN and SYDVKM. V shed 4 bases and J shed 2 bases, with 6 bases lying between them. In DNA, the CDR3 is TGTGCCAGCAGTTCCCGACCTGGGGCCAACGTCCTGACTTTC. Translated: CASSSRPGANVLTF.

The chain carries TRBV6-5 and TRBJ2-5; TRBD2 agrees at 7 bases. The J segment lost 5 bases and the V segment lost 5 bases, leaving 8 bases of the junction unmatched. This CDR3 has 14 amino acids. Germline V gene sequence: CDR1 MNHEY, CDR2 SVGAGI. The CDR3 nucleotides read TGTGCCAGCAGTCCGAGACTAGCACTGGAGACCCAGTACTTC. Residues: CASSPRLALETQYF.

V gene TRBV7-2 combines with J gene TRBJ2-1; D possibly corresponds to TRBD2 (5 bases). The CDR3 runs 14 residues. V lost 8 bases and J lost 0, with 11 bases in between. CDR1 is SGHTA and CDR2 is FQGNSA in the germline V gene. CDR3 sequence (DNA): TGTGCCAGCTCAGCGGCTAGCTCCTACAATGAGCAGTTCTTC. Translation: CASSAASSYNEQFF.

This chain connects TRBV19 to TRBJ1-1, with D unclear. CDR3 length equals 13 residues. V dropped 10 bases and J dropped 4 bases, with 16 bases sitting between them. Germline CDR1 is LNHDA and CDR2 is SQIVND (reference sequence). CDR3 coding DNA: TGTGCCACCACCCCAAACTGGGGCACTGAAGCTTTCTTT. This translates into CATTPNWGTEAFF.

The chain carries TRBV7-2 and TRBJ2-3; D gene unclear. The V end lost 5 bases, the J end lost 4 bases, and 7 bases lay between the germline ends. This CDR3 comprises 12 residues. CDR1 and CDR2 from the germline V gene are SGHTA and FQGNSA. CDR3 sequence (DNA): TGTGCCAGCAGCACCTGGGCAGATACGCAGTATTTT. Protein product: CASSTWADTQYF. The full variable domain, with the rest looked up from reference TRBV7-2 and TRBJ2-3, is GAGVSQSPSNKVTEKGKDVELRCDPISGHTALYWYRQSLGQGLEFLIYFQGNSAPDKSGLPSDRFSAERTGGSVSTLTIQRTQQEDSAVYLCASSTWADTQYFGPGTRLTVL.

A single count supports this clone. The chain uses TRBV5-1 and TRBJ1-4; no reliable D call. Germline lookup yields CDR1 SGHRS and CDR2 YFSETQ. V gave up 0 bases and J gave up 2 bases, with 8 bases separating them. The CDR3 is made up of 15 amino acids. CDR3 DNA: TGCGCCAGCAGCTTGGGAGGACTCACTAATGAAAAACTGTTTTTT. This encodes CASSLGGLTNEKLFF.

This clone came up once. V and J are TRBV7-2 and TRBJ1-6; D remains unclear. Trimming pared 7 bases from V and 7 bases from J, leaving 23 bases between. The CDR3 is 17 residues long. Germline V gene lookup returns CDR1 SGHTA and CDR2 FQGNSA. CDR3 nucleotide sequence: TGTGCCAGCATCGTTGACCGGGCCGCGAGAGGGAATTCACCCCTCCACTTT. It yields the protein CASIVDRAARGNSPLHF.

This rearrangement joins TRBV11-2 to TRBJ2-7, with D maybe TRBD1 (6 bases). V lost 0 bases and J 5 bases, leaving 14 bases between the germline ends. Germline loops: CDR1 SGHAT, CDR2 FQNNGV. CDR3 length: 15 residues. The CDR3 region is CASSLDLRGNHEQYF. As DNA, the CDR3 is TGTGCCAGCAGCTTAGATCTGAGGGGGAACCACGAGCAGTACTTC.

The chain combines TRBV7-2 with TRBJ2-7; 9 nucleotides match TRBD2. The germline V gene has CDR1 SGHTA and CDR2 FQGNSA. This CDR3 comprises 17 residues. J gave up 4 bases and V 5 bases, and 15 bases lay outside the gene matches. CDR3 nucleotides: TGTGCCAGCAGCACCCAACCGCCGGGACTAGCTTTTTACGAGCAGTACTTC. Its translation: CASSTQPPGLAFYEQYF. The full variable domain, its missing parts supplied by reference TRBV7-2 and TRBJ2-7, is GAGVSQSPSNKVTEKGKDVELRCDPISGHTALYWYRQSLGQGLEFLIYFQGNSAPDKSGLPSDRFSAERTGGSVSTLTIQRTQQEDSAVYLCASSTQPPGLAFYEQYFGPGTRLTVT.

The chain uses TRBV29-1 and TRBJ1-1, with 9 bases that match TRBD1. Germline assignment: CDR1 SQVTM and CDR2 ANQGSEA. The CDR3 has 12 residues. With V trimmed by 2 bases and J by 10 bases, 5 bases remained unmatched. The CDR3: CSVERTGERAFF. CDR3 nucleotides: TGCAGCGTTGAACGGACAGGGGAACGAGCTTTCTTT.